Presented here are 22 T cell receptor beta chains from one specimen sequenced in a study of cytomegalovirus exposure and HLA in healthy donors. The PCR was carried out with 60 Vbeta primers and 13 Jbeta primers. The method was immunoSEQ multiplex PCR; TCRdb's version includes in-frame clones alone and lacks a portion of them. This repertoire includes more than 50,000 clones. The sample consisted of PBMCs. The origin of the receptors is a man aged 50 to 59 in good health and CMV-seropositive.

The rearrangement joins TRBV6-5 to TRBJ1-2; D is ambiguous. CDR3 length: 12 amino acids. The V gene lost 2 bases and the J gene lost 6 bases, with 7 bases spanning the gap. Per the germline V gene, CDR1 is MNHEY and CDR2 is SVGAGI. CDR3 region: CASSYAGNGYTF. The CDR3 DNA reads as TGTGCCAGCAGTTACGCGGGGAATGGCTACACCTTC.

The DNA of the CDR3 is TGTGCCATCAGTGAGTCCCCACAGGGGAAGGGAGCTTTCTTT. Translation: CAISESPQGKGAFF. The chain carries TRBV10-3 and TRBJ1-1; TRBD1 agrees at 7 bases. The CDR3 has 14 amino acids. Germline CDR1 ENHRY, CDR2 SYGVKD. J gave up 10 bases and V 0 bases, and 8 bases lay outside the gene matches.

The chain uses TRBV27 and TRBJ1-2; D is unclear. Germline V CDR1 and CDR2: MNHEY, SMNVEV (reference sequence). V was shortened by 0 bases and J by 4 bases, with 15 bases between the two germline ends. This CDR3 contains 16 residues. The CDR3: CASSLSRKRRTYGYTF. The DNA of the CDR3 is TGTGCCAGCAGTTTATCCCGGAAGAGGAGGACCTATGGCTACACCTTC.

The gene calls are TRBV28 and TRBJ2-7; TRBD1 matches 9 bases. The CDR3 length is 15 residues. Germline V gives CDR1 MDHEN, CDR2 SYDVKM. V dropped 7 bases and J dropped 3; count of bases not matched to a gene: 10. The CDR3 protein is CASTAAGTGSYEQYF. As DNA, the CDR3 is TGTGCCAGCACCGCCGCCGGGACAGGGAGCTACGAGCAGTACTTC.

J is TRBJ1-1 and V is TRBV19; weak D call: TRBD1 (5 bases). The CDR3 is 13 residues long. V was pared by 6 bases and J by 0 bases, with 8 bases between. Germline V gene lookup returns CDR1 LNHDA and CDR2 SQIVND (reference sequence). The chain's CDR3 is CASREGMNTEAFF. In DNA form, the CDR3 reads TGTGCCAGTAGGGAGGGGATGAACACTGAAGCTTTCTTT.

Regarding this clone: Germline is not matched at one junction end, which may reflect a read error. The chain joins TRBV7-7 to TRBJ2-1; 14 bases are shared with TRBD2. CDR1 and CDR2 (germline): SSHAT, FNYEAQ (reference sequence). The CDR3 has 16 residues. The CDR3 protein is CASSRGLAGELNEQFF. For the CDR3, the DNA is TGTGCTAGCAGCCGGGGACTAGCGGGAGAATTGAATGAGCAGTTCTTC.

The chain recombines TRBV7-3 with TRBJ2-7; D remains unclear. The CDR3 length is 12 residues. The germline gives CDR1 SGHTA, CDR2 FQGTGA. Trimming cost V 1 base and J 5 bases, with 6 bases left between them. DNA of the CDR3: TGTGCCAGCAGCTTAAAGCTAGACGAGCAGTACTTC. Translation: CASSLKLDEQYF.

The J gene is TRBJ2-1, the V gene TRBV29-1, with unresolved D. The V end was cut by 4 bases, the J end by 3 bases, with 16 bases between. Germline CDR1 reads SQVTM; CDR2 reads ANQGSEA. This CDR3 is built from 15 residues. CDR3 amino acids: CSVALLPDFYNEQFF. CDR3 DNA: TGCAGCGTTGCCCTACTACCAGACTTCTACAATGAGCAGTTCTTC.

The V and J genes are TRBV27 and TRBJ2-7; 7 bases fit TRBD1. The CDR3 runs 16 residues. Germline CDR1 and CDR2: MNHEY and SMNVEV (reference sequence). Trimming removed 0 bases from V and 0 bases from J; junction bases left unmatched: 5. CDR3: CASSLSGQIHSYEQYF. CDR3 bases: TGTGCCAGCAGTTTATCGGGACAGATTCACTCCTACGAGCAGTACTTC.

The CDR3 region has the DNA TGTGCCAGCAGCCAACAAAGAATCGGTGAGCAGTTCTTC. As protein: CASSQQRIGEQFF. The rearrangement links TRBV14 to TRBJ2-1; D ambiguous. V gave up 2 bases and J gave up 9 bases, with 11 bases separating them. Germline loops: CDR1 SGHDN, CDR2 FVKESK. The CDR3 consists of 13 residues.

The gene calls are TRBV4-2 and TRBJ2-7, with TRBD1 matching 11 bases. Germline-derived CDR1 and CDR2 are LGHNA and YNFKEQ. The CDR3 totals 16 residues. J gave up 3 bases and V 0 bases, and 4 bases lay outside the gene matches. CDR3 coding DNA: TGTGCCAGCAGCCAAGACCCCGGGACAGGGGGCTACGAGCAGTACTTC. Amino acids: CASSQDPGTGGYEQYF.

The chain carries TRBV4-3 and TRBJ2-3, with D perhaps matching TRBD1 (7 bases). V shed 6 bases and J shed 7 bases, with 17 bases lying between them. This CDR3 is 14 amino acids long. Per germline, CDR1 LGHNA and CDR2 YSLEER. The CDR3 DNA is TGCGCCAGCAGTCTACAGGAGGGACAGCATACGCAGTATTTT. As protein: CASSLQEGQHTQYF.

This rearrangement joins TRBV6-5 to TRBJ2-7; TRBD1 matches 9 bases. This CDR3 has 15 residues. V lost 5 bases, J lost 3 bases, and 8 bases stayed unmatched. Germline V CDR1 and CDR2: MNHEY, SVGAGI. The CDR3 DNA is TGTGCCAGCAGTCACAACCGGGACAGGGACTACGAGCAGTACTTC. It yields the protein CASSHNRDRDYEQYF.

The DNA of the CDR3 is TGTGCCAGCAGCCAATCTAGCGGGGGGGCCTCTAATGAGCAGTTCTTC. Encoded protein: CASSQSSGGASNEQFF. This chain uses TRBV4-2 with TRBJ2-1, with TRBD2 matching over 12 bases. With 2 bases clipped from V and 7 bases from J, the junction kept 6 bases outside the gene matches. The CDR3 is 16 amino acids. CDR1 and CDR2 (germline): LGHNA, YNFKEQ.

V and J are TRBV27 and TRBJ2-7; D perhaps matches TRBD2 (7 bases). Deletions cut 4 bases from V and 7 bases from J, with 14 bases between. Germline V CDR1 and CDR2: MNHEY, SMNVEV (reference sequence). This CDR3 contains 13 residues. The chain's CDR3 is CASSYGGGGEQYF. CDR3 coding DNA: TGTGCCAGCAGTTACGGAGGGGGGGGAGAGCAGTACTTC.

This rearrangement joins TRBV2 to TRBJ2-7; D not certain. Trimming removed 2 bases at V and 1 base at J, with 6 bases between. Germline loops: CDR1 SNHLY, CDR2 FYNNEI. The CDR3 runs to 13 residues. The CDR3 DNA is TGTGCCAGCAGTGAACGGAGATCCTACGAGCAGTACTTC. It specifies CASSERRSYEQYF.

The chain uses TRBV30 and TRBJ2-7; D is perhaps TRBD2 (6 bases). The CDR3 sequence is 13 residues long. V lost 1 base and J 2 bases, leaving 9 bases between the germline ends. The V gene's germline CDR1 is GTSNPN and CDR2 SVGIG (reference sequence). DNA of the CDR3: TGTGCCTGGAGTGACGGGGGAGCCTACGAGCAGTACTTC. This sequence encodes CAWSDGGAYEQYF.

The DNA for the CDR3 is TGTGCCTGGACCCTGCGTGGCGGGGGGCCCACAGATACGCAGTATTTT. This codes for CAWTLRGGGPTDTQYF. V and J are TRBV30 and TRBJ2-3; 8 bases align to TRBD2. Germline values: CDR1 GTSNPN, CDR2 SVGIG (reference sequence). Germline trimming cut 4 bases from V and 2 bases from J; bases unmatched to any gene: 11. This CDR3 is 16 amino acids long.

J is TRBJ1-4 and V is TRBV27; no reliable D call. Germline CDR1 MNHEY, CDR2 SMNVEV (reference sequence). V lost 6 bases and J lost 1, with 9 bases in between. There are 14 residues in the CDR3. CDR3 protein: CASSPGLTNEKLFF. The CDR3 DNA is TGTGCCAGCAGCCCAGGACTAACTAATGAAAAACTGTTTTTT.

The CDR3 nucleotides read TGCGCCAGCAGCCAAGAGGGGCTCCCCTACAATGAGCAGTTCTTC. Translation: CASSQEGLPYNEQFF. The V gene is TRBV4-3, the J gene TRBJ2-1; tentative D call: TRBD1 (5 bases). CDR3 length equals 15 residues. Germline V gene lookup returns CDR1 LGHNA and CDR2 YSLEER. The ends were cut back, 0 bases at V and 2 bases at J, with 8 bases in the middle.

This rearrangement joins TRBV27 to TRBJ1-2; 8 bases line up with TRBD1. The CDR3 runs 13 residues. Germline V lookup: CDR1 MNHEY, CDR2 SMNVEV (reference sequence). V dropped 5 bases and J dropped 8; count of bases not matched to a gene: 7. The CDR3 nucleotides are TGTGCCAGCAGTCAACAGGGGGAGAGGGGCTACACCTTC. Amino acid sequence: CASSQQGERGYTF.

This chain uses TRBV6-4 with TRBJ1-5; 7 nucleotides line up with TRBD1. The germline V gene encodes CDR1 MRHNA and CDR2 SNTAGT. The CDR3 runs 14 residues. V gave up 4 bases and J gave up 2 bases; unmatched junction bases: 2. The CDR3 loop reads CASSAGGGNQPQHF. CDR3 sequence (DNA): TGTGCCAGCAGTGCAGGGGGAGGCAATCAGCCCCAGCATTTT.